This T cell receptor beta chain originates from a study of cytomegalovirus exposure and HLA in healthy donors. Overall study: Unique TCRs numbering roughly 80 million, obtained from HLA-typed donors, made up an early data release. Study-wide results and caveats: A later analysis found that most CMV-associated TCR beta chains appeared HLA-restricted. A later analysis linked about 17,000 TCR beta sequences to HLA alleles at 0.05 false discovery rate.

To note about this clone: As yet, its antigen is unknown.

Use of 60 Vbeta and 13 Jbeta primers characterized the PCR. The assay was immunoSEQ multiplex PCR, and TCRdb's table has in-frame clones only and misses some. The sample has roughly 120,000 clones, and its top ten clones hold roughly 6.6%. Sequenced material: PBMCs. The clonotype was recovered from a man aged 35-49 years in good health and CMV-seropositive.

CDR3 nucleotide sequence: TGTGCCACCCAGGGACTACAGGGGGTCGGCAATGAGCAGTTCTTC. As protein: CATQGLQGVGNEQFF. The chain carries TRBV25-1 and TRBJ2-1; the D gene is possibly TRBD1 (8 bases). Germline loops: CDR1 MGHDK, CDR2 SYGVNS. V shed 10 bases and J shed 6 bases, with 22 bases lying between them. This CDR3 is 15 amino acids long.